A single sample gave rise to the 32 T cell receptor beta chains below, sequenced in a study of T cells in Graves' hyperthyroidism and ophthalmopathy. The source material, RNA transcripts, was used to amplify TCR beta CDR3 regions. A set of HTBI primers served as the primers for a first-round RT-PCR of the TCR CDR3. Using its own MiXCR run on the multiplex PCR reads, TCRdb lists one record per CDR3 protein. Here the sample spans 660,000 or so distinct CDR3 sequences, 45% being singletons. The sequencing input was peripheral blood or thyroid tissue (not recorded which). Receptors originate from an adult man with Graves' disease, either hyperthyroidism or ophthalmopathy (not recorded which).

The chain employs TRBV12-3 or TRBV12-4 and TRBJ1-2; 7 bases agree with TRBD1. Trimming at V came to 4 bases and at J to 8 bases, leaving 16 bases not matched to a gene. The CDR3 totals 16 residues. The CDR3 sequence is CASSYSPTDRVQGYTF. The CDR3 coding sequence is TGTGCCAGCAGTTACTCCCCAACCGACAGGGTCCAGGGCTACACCTTC.

About this clonotype: It may be a read error: a sequence one base away is much more abundant. A read error is likely, as this CDR3 ends without the conserved phenylalanine or tryptophan. The CDR3 region is CASREGLAGYEQYL. For the CDR3, the DNA is TGTGCCAGCCGAGAGGGACTAGCGGGCTACGAGCAGTACCTC. The chain uses TRBV7-2 and TRBJ2-7; 12 positions match TRBD2. The V and J ends lost 8 bases and 3 bases, in that order; junction bases with no gene match: 5. The CDR3 runs to 14 residues. The germline CDR1 and CDR2 sequences are SGHTA and FQGNSA.

There are many counts of this clonotype. The V call is TRBV29-1, the J call TRBJ1-2; D possibly corresponds to TRBD1 (5 bases). Trimming took off 4 bases at V and 8 bases at J, with 17 bases between the two ends. CDR3 length: 13 residues. CDR1 and CDR2 (germline): SQVTM, ANQGSEA. The CDR3 nucleotides are TGCAGCGTTGTATTTCAAGGGGCGCCCGGCTACACCTTC. Translation: CSVVFQGAPGYTF.

Details on this clonotype: Because it lacks the conserved phenylalanine or tryptophan at the end, this CDR3 is likely a read error. The V gene is TRBV7-2, the J gene TRBJ1-5, with 9 bases matching TRBD1. CDR1 SGHTA and CDR2 FQGNSA come from the germline V gene. The V segment lost 3 bases and the J segment 7 bases; nucleotides outside the gene matches: 7. The CDR3 consists of 15 residues. The DNA of the CDR3 is TGTGCCAGCAGCTTCTCCGGGACAGGGAACCAGCCCCAGCATTAT. Its translation is CASSFSGTGNQPQHY.

As for this clonotype: An end of the junction differs from the germline gene, which may be a read error. This chain uses TRBV9 with TRBJ1-2, with D unclear. Germline V CDR1 and CDR2: SGDLS, YYNGEE. This CDR3 spans 13 amino acids. CDR3 nucleotides: TGTGCCGGCAGCGTAAGGTATCCCGGTGGCTACACCTTC. This codes for CAGSVRYPGGYTF.

The rearrangement links TRBV12-3 or TRBV12-4 to TRBJ1-5; unclear D gene. The germline V and J ends were trimmed by 7 bases and 2 bases, with 12 bases remaining between them. This CDR3 comprises 14 residues. CDR3 DNA: TGTGCCAGCACCTTGTTCGGGGGCAATCAGCCCCAGCATTTT. This translates into CASTLFGGNQPQHF.

The gene calls are TRBV12-5 and TRBJ1-3, with TRBD1 matching over 8 bases. CDR1 is LGHNT and CDR2 is FRNRAP in the germline V gene. The CDR3 loop spans 18 amino acids. In nucleotides, the CDR3 is TGTGCCAGCAGTTTTGGCCTACTAGGACAGGGCGGCGGAAACACCATATATTTT. It translates to CASSFGLLGQGGGNTIYF.

The chain couples TRBV7-2 to TRBJ1-2; maybe TRBD1 (6 bases). Germline V lookup: CDR1 SGHTA, CDR2 FQGNSA. Trimming left V 6 bases short and J 4 bases short, with 21 bases between. This CDR3 region has 16 residues. The CDR3 spells CASRRPGGAPIYGYTF. The DNA of the CDR3 is TGTGCCAGCAGACGGCCGGGGGGCGCCCCAATCTATGGCTACACCTTC.

The rearrangement links TRBV2 to TRBJ1-5, with D possibly matching TRBD1 (5 bases). Germline V gene data show CDR1 as SNHLY and CDR2 as FYNNEI. V was pared by 6 bases and J by 0 bases, with 9 bases between. The CDR3 covers 14 residues. For the CDR3, the DNA is TGTGCCAGCAGGCCCGACAGTAGCAATCAGCCCCAGCATTTT. Translation: CASRPDSSNQPQHF.

This clonotype has at least ten counts. This chain uses TRBV19 with TRBJ1-1; D is unclear. This CDR3 is built from 13 residues. Germline CDR1 LNHDA, CDR2 SQIVND (reference sequence). V shed 3 bases and J shed 1 base, with 6 bases lying between them. This CDR3 reads CASSIGANTEAFF. The CDR3 nucleotides are TGTGCCAGTAGTATTGGTGCGAACACTGAAGCTTTCTTT. The whole variable domain, remainder taken from reference TRBV19 and TRBJ1-1, is DGGITQSPKYLFRKEGQNVTLSCEQNLNHDAMYWYRQDPGQGLRLIYYSQIVNDFQKGDIAEGYSVSREKKESFPLTVTSAQKNPTAFYLCASSIGANTEAFFGQGTRLTVV.

This clonotype was observed at least ten times. CDR3 sequence: CASSPPGSPLHF. In nucleotides, the CDR3 is TGTGCCAGCAGCCCGCCCGGTTCACCCCTCCACTTT. The chain carries TRBV7-9 and TRBJ1-6, with D unclear. Looked up from germline, CDR1 is SEHNR and CDR2 is FQNEAQ (reference sequence). This CDR3 comprises 12 residues. With 5 bases removed from V and 9 bases from J, the gap between germline ends came to 8 bases.

The CDR3 here is CASSQEPARLDNTEAFF. The CDR3 nucleotides read TGTGCCAGCAGCCAAGAGCCAGCTCGCCTCGATAACACTGAAGCTTTCTTT. V usage is TRBV7-9 and J usage is TRBJ1-1; D is uncertain. CDR3 size: 17 residues. V gave up 5 bases and J gave up 2 bases, with 21 bases separating them. Per germline, CDR1 SEHNR and CDR2 FQNEAQ (reference sequence).

This clonotype was counted between two and nine times. V usage is TRBV6-5 and J usage is TRBJ1-6, with TRBD1 identical over 7 bases. V dropped 5 bases and J dropped 6; count of bases not matched to a gene: 10. The CDR3 is 16 residues long. Germline CDR1 MNHEY, CDR2 SVGAGI. DNA for the CDR3: TGTGCCAGCAGTGAGGAGACAGGGAATATTAATTCACCCCTCCACTTT. Translation: CASSEETGNINSPLHF.

Remarks on this clonotype: This could be a read error, since a much larger clone is one nucleotide away. V gene TRBV19 combines with J gene TRBJ2-5; D may be TRBD1 or TRBD2 (6 bases each). Per germline, CDR1 LNHDA and CDR2 SQIVND (reference sequence). The length of the CDR3 is 13 residues. The CDR3: CAGSSQGRETQYF. In nucleotides, the CDR3 is TGTGCCGGTAGTAGCCAGGGGAGGGAGACCCAGTACTTC.

At least ten counts were recorded for this clonotype. The rearrangement uses TRBV2 and TRBJ1-5, with unresolved D. The germline V and J ends were trimmed by 1 base and 5 bases, with 9 bases remaining between them. Germline V lookup: CDR1 SNHLY, CDR2 FYNNEI. This CDR3 has 14 amino acids. CDR3 DNA: TGTGCCAGCAGTGAAGACGAGGGAGATCAGCCCCAGCATTTT. Its protein is CASSEDEGDQPQHF.

The chain couples TRBV29-1 to TRBJ1-2; 7 nucleotides agree with TRBD1. CDR3 length: 14 amino acids. V was pared by 7 bases and J by 4 bases, with 12 bases of the junction left unmatched. Germline values: CDR1 SQVTM, CDR2 ANQGSEA. In DNA form, the CDR3 reads TGCAGCGGGACAATGACAGGGACTGGCTATGGCTACACCTTC. This translates into CSGTMTGTGYGYTF.

This rearrangement joins TRBV10-3 to TRBJ1-1; no clear D gene. The CDR3 contains 13 residues. In germline, CDR1 is ENHRY, CDR2 SYGVKD. V was clipped by 6 bases and J by 1 base, with 9 bases between them. The CDR3 DNA follows: TGTGCCATCAGCCACACGGGGAACACTGAAGCTTTCTTT. It codes for CAISHTGNTEAFF.

There are many counts of this clonotype. The chain joins TRBV10-3 to TRBJ1-4; 7 bases line up with TRBD1. The CDR3 sequence is 14 residues long. Per germline, CDR1 ENHRY and CDR2 SYGVKD. V lost 5 bases, J lost 7 bases, and 7 bases stayed unmatched. The CDR3: CAISQDRVGEKLFF. The CDR3 DNA reads as TGTGCCATCAGTCAAGACAGGGTGGGTGAAAAACTGTTTTTT.

This clonotype appeared a few times. J is TRBJ2-5 and V is TRBV7-9, with 7 bases fitting TRBD2. The CDR3 has 15 amino acids. With V trimmed by 1 base and J by 1 base, 3 bases remained unmatched. Germline lookup yields CDR1 SEHNR and CDR2 FQNEAQ (reference sequence). Here the CDR3 DNA reads TGTGCCAGCAGCTTAGGGGCTAGCGGCCAAGAGACCCAGTACTTC. Translation gives CASSLGASGQETQYF.

CDR3 sequence reads: CATSSQVLGPANYGYTF. The CDR3 nucleotides read TGTGCCACCAGCAGCCAAGTTCTCGGACCCGCTAACTATGGCTACACCTTC. The chain couples TRBV15 to TRBJ1-2; D unclear. The germline V gene encodes CDR1 LNHNV and CDR2 YYDKDF (reference sequence). The CDR3 covers 17 residues. V was clipped by 3 bases and J by 0 bases, with 17 bases between them.

This chain connects TRBV7-3 to TRBJ2-1; 9 bases match TRBD2. The CDR3 totals 15 residues. Looked up from germline, CDR1 is SGHTA and CDR2 is FQGTGA. Trimming cost V 0 bases and J 5 bases; bases outside gene matches: 2. CDR3 nucleotides: TGTGCCAGCAGCTTAACTAGCGGGGGTAACAATGAGCAGTTCTTC. Its protein product is CASSLTSGGNNEQFF.

A note on this clonotype: One base away lies a much larger clone, so this may be a sequencing read error. The chain combines TRBV24-1 with TRBJ2-7, with a possible D match to TRBD2 (6 bases). V was cut by 4 bases and J by 2 bases, with 14 bases left in between. CDR1 and CDR2 (germline): KGHDR, SFDVKD. This CDR3 contains 15 residues. In nucleotides, the CDR3 is TGTGCCACCAGTGACCCCATCGGCGGGACCTACGAGCAGTACTTC. Amino acids: CATSDPIGGTYEQYF.

This clonotype was seen a few times. J is TRBJ1-2 and V is TRBV19; D unresolved. The V gene's germline CDR1 is LNHDA and CDR2 SQIVND (reference sequence). V was clipped by 6 bases and J by 8 bases, with 16 bases between them. This CDR3 region has 13 residues. The CDR3 sequence: CASSQLRSGGYTF. The CDR3 nucleotides read TGTGCCAGTAGCCAACTCCGCTCTGGGGGCTACACCTTC.

CDR3 bases: TGTGCCTCAACGGGACTAGCGGGCTACTACGAGCAGTACTTC. Its protein product is CASTGLAGYYEQYF. The rearrangement links TRBV12-3 or TRBV12-4 to TRBJ2-7; 12 bases fit TRBD2. This CDR3 contains 14 residues. Germline trimming cut 11 bases from V and 3 bases from J; bases unmatched to any gene: 8.

About this clonotype: A much larger clone differs from this one at a single base, so this may be a read error. Here the CDR3 DNA reads TGTGCCAGCAGCTTAGCCTCGGGAGGTGGGACTGTAGCTTTCTTT. Amino acids: CASSLASGGGTVAFF. This chain joins TRBV11-1 and TRBJ1-1, with D perhaps matching TRBD1 (5 bases). In germline, CDR1 is SGHAT, CDR2 FQDESV (reference sequence). There are 15 residues in the CDR3.

V and J are TRBV24-1 and TRBJ1-6; a weak D match, TRBD1 (5 bases). CDR1 is KGHDR and CDR2 is SFDVKD in the germline V gene. The CDR3 contains 12 residues. V was pared by 7 bases and J by 11 bases, with 11 bases between. The CDR3 sequence is CATRTQDTPLHF. In DNA form, the CDR3 reads TGTGCCACCAGGACCCAGGACACACCCCTCCACTTT.

This rearrangement joins TRBV5-1 to TRBJ2-7; 7 bases match TRBD1. Germline values: CDR1 SGHRS, CDR2 YFSETQ. Trimming cost V 7 bases and J 2 bases; bases outside gene matches: 9. The CDR3 has 14 amino acids. CDR3 region: CASGMRDSTYEQYF. The CDR3 nucleotides are TGCGCCAGCGGCATGAGGGACAGCACCTACGAGCAGTACTTC.

This clonotype was observed many times. The chain links TRBV10-3 to TRBJ1-1, with 10 positions matching TRBD1. The CDR3 is made up of 15 amino acids. V dropped 5 bases and J dropped 3; count of bases not matched to a gene: 6. Germline CDR1 ENHRY, CDR2 SYGVKD. CDR3 residues: CAISNRDRGYTEAFF. The CDR3, as DNA: TGTGCCATCAGTAACCGGGACAGGGGCTACACTGAAGCTTTCTTT.

The rearrangement uses TRBV7-6 and TRBJ1-6, with D unclear. Trimming cost V 2 bases and J 16 bases, with 15 bases left between them. Per germline, CDR1 SGHVS and CDR2 FNYEAQ. The CDR3 length is 13 residues. The CDR3 protein is CASSLMGLTELHF. For the CDR3, the DNA is TGTGCCAGCAGCTTAATGGGTTTGACTGAACTCCACTTT.

The rearrangement uses TRBV20-1 and TRBJ1-4, with TRBD1 matching 8 bases. V lost 2 bases, J lost 7 bases, and 12 bases stayed unmatched. This CDR3 is 16 amino acids long. Per the germline V gene, CDR1 is DFQATT and CDR2 is SNEGSKA (reference sequence). In DNA form, the CDR3 reads TGCAGTGCTAGACCTGGACAGGGAAGGGTTATTGAAAAACTGTTTTTT. This translates into CSARPGQGRVIEKLFF.

The sample holds a few counts of this clonotype. The V call is TRBV9, the J call TRBJ1-2; 7 bases map to TRBD1. Germline trimming cut 4 bases from V and 6 bases from J; bases unmatched to any gene: 9. The CDR3 is made up of 14 amino acids. The germline CDR1 and CDR2 sequences are SGDLS and YYNGEE. CDR3 DNA sequence: TGTGCCAGCAGCAACCGACAGGGCGGGGATGGCTACACCTTC. Translating it yields CASSNRQGGDGYTF.

The table lists this clonotype with a few counts. The rearrangement uses TRBV6-5 and TRBJ2-7, with 11 bases that match TRBD2. This CDR3 is 17 amino acids long. Germline lookup yields CDR1 MNHEY and CDR2 SVGAGI. The V segment lost 1 base and the J segment 6 bases; nucleotides outside the gene matches: 11. The CDR3 loop is CASSYFAGASGGTEQYF. As DNA, the CDR3 is TGTGCCAGCAGTTACTTTGCGGGTGCTAGCGGGGGGACCGAGCAGTACTTC.